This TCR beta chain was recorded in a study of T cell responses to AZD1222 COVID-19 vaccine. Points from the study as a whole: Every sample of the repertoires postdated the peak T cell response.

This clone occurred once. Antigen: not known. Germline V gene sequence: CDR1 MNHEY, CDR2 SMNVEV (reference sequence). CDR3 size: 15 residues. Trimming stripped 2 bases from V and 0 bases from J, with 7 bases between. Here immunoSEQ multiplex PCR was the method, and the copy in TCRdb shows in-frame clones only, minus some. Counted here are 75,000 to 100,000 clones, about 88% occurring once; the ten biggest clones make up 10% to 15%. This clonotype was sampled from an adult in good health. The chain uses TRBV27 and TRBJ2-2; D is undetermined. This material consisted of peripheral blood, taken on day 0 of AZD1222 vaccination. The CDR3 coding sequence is TGTGCCAGCAGTTTAAGGGTAGCGAACACCGGGGAGCTGTTTTTT. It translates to CASSLRVANTGELFF.